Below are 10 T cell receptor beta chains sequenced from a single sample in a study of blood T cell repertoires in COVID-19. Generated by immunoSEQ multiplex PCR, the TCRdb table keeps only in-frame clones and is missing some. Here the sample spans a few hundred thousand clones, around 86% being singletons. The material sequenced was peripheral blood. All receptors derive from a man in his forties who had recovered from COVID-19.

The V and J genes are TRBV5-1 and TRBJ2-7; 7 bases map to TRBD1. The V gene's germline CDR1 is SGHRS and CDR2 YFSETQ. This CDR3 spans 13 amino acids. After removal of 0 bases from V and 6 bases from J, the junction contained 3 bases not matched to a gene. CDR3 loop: CASSLGPGGEQYF. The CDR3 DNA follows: TGCGCCAGCAGCTTGGGTCCAGGGGGCGAGCAGTACTTC.

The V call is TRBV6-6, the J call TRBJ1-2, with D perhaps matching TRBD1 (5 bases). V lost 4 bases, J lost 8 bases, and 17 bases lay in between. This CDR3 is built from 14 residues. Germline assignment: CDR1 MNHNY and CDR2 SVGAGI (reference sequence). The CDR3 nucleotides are TGTGCCAGCAGTTCGGGGGTCCGGGTGGGCGGCTACACCTTC. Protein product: CASSSGVRVGGYTF.

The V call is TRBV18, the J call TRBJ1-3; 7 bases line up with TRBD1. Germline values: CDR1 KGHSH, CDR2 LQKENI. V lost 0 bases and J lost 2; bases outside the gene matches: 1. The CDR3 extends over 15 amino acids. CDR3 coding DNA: TGTGCCAGCTCACCACCGACAGGGCCTGGAAACACCATATATTTT. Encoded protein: CASSPPTGPGNTIYF.

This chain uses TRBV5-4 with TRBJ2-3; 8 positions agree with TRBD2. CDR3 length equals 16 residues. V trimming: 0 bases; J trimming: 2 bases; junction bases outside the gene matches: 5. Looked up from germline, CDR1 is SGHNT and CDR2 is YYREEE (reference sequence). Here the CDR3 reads CASSLVRGAVTDTQYF. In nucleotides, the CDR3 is TGTGCCAGCAGCTTGGTGCGGGGGGCCGTCACAGATACGCAGTATTTT.

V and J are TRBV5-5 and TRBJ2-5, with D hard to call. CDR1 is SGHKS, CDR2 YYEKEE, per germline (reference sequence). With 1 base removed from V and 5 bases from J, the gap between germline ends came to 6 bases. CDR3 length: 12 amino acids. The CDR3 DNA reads TGTGCCAGCAGCTTGTACGGGGAGACCCAGTACTTC. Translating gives CASSLYGETQYF. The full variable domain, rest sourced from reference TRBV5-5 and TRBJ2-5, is DAGVTQSPTHLIKTRGQQVTLRCSPISGHKSVSWYQQVLGQGPQFIFQYYEKEERGRGNFPDRFSARQFPNYSSELNVNALLLGDSALYLCASSLYGETQYFGPGTRLLVL.

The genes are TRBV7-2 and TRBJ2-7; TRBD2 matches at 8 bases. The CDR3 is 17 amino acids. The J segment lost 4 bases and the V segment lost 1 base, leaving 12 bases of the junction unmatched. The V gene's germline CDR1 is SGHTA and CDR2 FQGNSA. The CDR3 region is CASSLVLGSGRGYEQYF. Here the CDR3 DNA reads TGTGCCAGCAGCTTAGTGTTGGGAAGCGGGAGAGGATACGAGCAGTACTTC.

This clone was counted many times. CDR3 residues: CASSTDRVIRFGYTF. The CDR3 DNA sequence: TGTGCCAGTAGTACCGACAGGGTTATAAGGTTTGGCTACACCTTC. The chain uses TRBV19 and TRBJ1-2, with 7 bases identical to TRBD1. The junction had 12 bases not matched to a gene; V was cut back by 4 bases and J by 7 bases. There are 15 residues in the CDR3. Germline CDR1 and CDR2: LNHDA and SQIVND (reference sequence).

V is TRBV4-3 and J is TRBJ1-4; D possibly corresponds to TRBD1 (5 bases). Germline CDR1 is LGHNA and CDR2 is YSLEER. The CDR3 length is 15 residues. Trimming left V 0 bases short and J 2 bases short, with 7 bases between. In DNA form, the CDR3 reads TGCGCCAGCAGCCAAGATCAGGGCACTAATGAAAAACTGTTTTTT. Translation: CASSQDQGTNEKLFF.

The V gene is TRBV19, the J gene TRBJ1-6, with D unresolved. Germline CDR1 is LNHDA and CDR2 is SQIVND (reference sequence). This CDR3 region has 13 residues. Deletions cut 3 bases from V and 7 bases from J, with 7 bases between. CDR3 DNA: TGTGCCAGTAGTATTCGGGGAAATTCACCCCTCCACTTT. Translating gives CASSIRGNSPLHF.

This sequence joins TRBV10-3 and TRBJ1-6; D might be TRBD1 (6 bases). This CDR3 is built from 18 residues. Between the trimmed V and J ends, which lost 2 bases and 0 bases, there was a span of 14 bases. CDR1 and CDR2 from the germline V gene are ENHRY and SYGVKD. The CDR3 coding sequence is TGTGCCATCAGTGAGATTAGGGACACCAGCTCCTATAATTCACCCCTCCACTTT. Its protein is CAISEIRDTSSYNSPLHF.